The sequence of this T cell receptor (beta chain) was determined in a study of identical twins. Ten or more counts support this clonotype. TCRdb reprocessed the 5' RACE reads via MiXCR and lists one record per CDR3 protein. The table includes roughly 200,000 distinct CDR3 sequences, around 6.8% detected once. There are 14 residues in the CDR3. Germline V lookup: CDR1 SGHRS, CDR2 YFSETQ. V lost 0 bases and J 6 bases, leaving 11 bases between the germline ends. The sample was also linked to a second study, of yellow fever vaccine responses in identical twins.

The specimen sequenced was memory (CD45RO+) T cells sorted from blood. The receptor's source is a woman in her late teens or twenties in good health. The chain couples TRBV5-1 to TRBJ2-3; the D is unclear. This CDR3 reads CASSLGLGADTQYF. CDR3 DNA sequence: TGCGCCAGCAGCTTGGGGCTAGGAGCGGATACGCAGTATTTT.